One sample yielded the 6 T cell receptor beta chains listed below, sequenced in a study of blood T cell repertoires in COVID-19. The repertoire was sequenced with immunoSEQ multiplex PCR; TCRdb's copy has only in-frame clones and lacks some. The data contain roughly 250,000 clones, 85% to 95% of them singletons. Material for sequencing was PBMCs or T cells enriched from blood (not recorded which). The receptors stem from a woman in her late teens or twenties who had recovered from COVID-19.

This clone was seen only once. The CDR3 region is CASSIDRLGEQFF. CDR3 sequence (DNA): TGTGCCAGTAGTATAGATCGCCTCGGTGAGCAGTTCTTC. V usage is TRBV19 and J usage is TRBJ2-1; D ambiguous. Germline V gene sequence: CDR1 LNHDA, CDR2 SQIVND (reference sequence). There are 13 residues in the CDR3. The V and J ends lost 0 bases and 9 bases respectively, with 9 bases between them.

The chain combines TRBV4-2 with TRBJ1-2; D is unclear. Trimming stripped 0 bases from V and 9 bases from J, with 17 bases between. The germline gives CDR1 LGHNA, CDR2 YNFKEQ. This CDR3 comprises 15 residues. The CDR3 nucleotides read TGTGCCAGCAGCCAAGATGCGCGGGCAGAGCAAAGCTACACCTTC. Translating gives CASSQDARAEQSYTF.

The V and J genes are TRBV4-1 and TRBJ2-5; 12 bases are shared with TRBD1. Trimming cost V 0 bases and J 6 bases; bases outside gene matches: 5. Germline lookup yields CDR1 MGHRA and CDR2 YSYEKL. The CDR3 consists of 16 residues. The CDR3 loop is CASSQDPGQGAKTQYF. The CDR3 nucleotides are TGCGCCAGCAGCCAAGATCCGGGACAGGGGGCTAAGACCCAGTACTTC.

This chain uses TRBV9 with TRBJ1-1; possibly TRBD1 for D (6 bases). The V gene lost 3 bases and the J gene lost 5 bases, with 17 bases spanning the gap. Germline V gives CDR1 SGDLS, CDR2 YYNGEE. The CDR3 spans 15 residues. CDR3: CASSASGTLGTEAFF. CDR3 nucleotide sequence: TGTGCCAGCAGCGCATCCGGGACACTGGGGACTGAAGCTTTCTTT.

Ten or more counts support this clone. The chain combines TRBV29-1 with TRBJ2-7, with 7 bases identical to TRBD2. The CDR3 has 13 amino acids. Germline lookup yields CDR1 SQVTM and CDR2 ANQGSEA. Losses at the gene ends were 7 bases for V and 2 bases for J; bases not matched to a gene: 8. This chain's CDR3 is CSATGGITYEQYF. In DNA form, the CDR3 reads TGCAGCGCTACCGGGGGGATAACCTACGAGCAGTACTTC.

J is TRBJ1-2 and V is TRBV28, with D unclear. V was pared by 3 bases and J by 8 bases, with 10 bases between. The CDR3 loop spans 12 amino acids. Germline V gene data show CDR1 as MDHEN and CDR2 as SYDVKM. CDR3 nucleotide sequence: TGTGCCAGCAGTTTCGCGGGGTACGGCTACACCTTC. It yields the protein CASSFAGYGYTF.